A selection of T cell receptor beta chains follows, all from one sample in a study of technical replicates of blood from four donors. Data came from immunoSEQ multiplex PCR; TCRdb stores just in-frame clones and leaves some out. Seen here are around 76,000 clones, 75% to 95% observed once, and the top ten hold approximately 0.27%. The sequenced material came from T cells isolated from PBMCs. The receptors here all came from a human donor in good health. Each CDR3 is given with its conserved first and last residue. The D gene is left open where the match is weak. Only part of the rows carry a size: once, few, many, or a class if the clone is expanded.

TRBV5-5	TRBJ2-5	NA	TRBD2	17	CASSFLLAGRQQETQYF	TGTGCCAGCAGCTTCTTACTAGCGGGGAGACAACAAGAGACCCAGTACTTC
TRBV10-3	TRBJ2-7	NA	TRBD1	17	CAISEPGQGEFVYEQYF	TGTGCCATCAGTGAGCCGGGTCAGGGGGAGTTCGTCTACGAGCAGTACTTC
TRBV20-1	TRBJ2-7	NA	NA	11	CSARDQREQYF	TGCAGTGCTAGAGATCAGCGAGAGCAGTACTTC
TRBV4-1	TRBJ1-6	few	TRBD1	15	CASSPTGAYSSPLHF	TGCGCCAGCAGCCCAACAGGGGCTTATAGTTCACCCCTCCACTTT
TRBV7-9	TRBJ2-1	NA	NA	14	CASSKAGSVYEQFF	TGTGCCAGCAGCAAAGCAGGGTCCGTCTATGAGCAGTTCTTC
TRBV18	TRBJ2-4	NA	TRBD2	21	CASSPASRTSGGYLAKNIQYF	TGTGCCAGCTCACCCGCTTCGCGCACTAGCGGCGGATATCTAGCCAAAAACATTCAGTACTTC
TRBV6-5	TRBJ2-5	once	NA	14	CASMASVVEETQYF	TGTGCCAGCATGGCTAGCGTTGTGGAGGAGACCCAGTACTTC
TRBV7-7	TRBJ2-5	NA	NA	15	CASSLSGNPGETQYF	TGTGCTAGCAGCTTGTCGGGGAATCCCGGGGAGACCCAGTACTTC
TRBV28	TRBJ1-1	NA	TRBD1	13	CASRGTGNTEAFF	TGTGCCAGCAGGGGGACAGGGAACACTGAAGCTTTCTTT
TRBV28	TRBJ1-2	NA	NA	16	CASTHQSTRRGRGYTF	TGTGCCAGCACCCACCAATCGACAAGGAGGGGTCGGGGCTACACCTTC
TRBV18	TRBJ2-7	NA	TRBD1	13	CATSGTGTTGPYF	TGTGCCACCTCTGGGACAGGGACAACGGGCCCGTACTTC
TRBV30	TRBJ1-1	NA	NA	14	CAWSVAGANTEAFF	TGTGCCTGGAGTGTGGCAGGGGCGAACACTGAAGCTTTCTTT
TRBV5-1	TRBJ2-7	NA	TRBD1	14	CASAGQGASYEQYF	TGCGCCAGCGCGGGACAGGGGGCCTCCTACGAGCAGTACTTC
TRBV14	TRBJ2-2	NA	NA	16	CASSPWQGTNTGELFF	TGTGCCAGCAGCCCCTGGCAGGGCACGAACACCGGGGAGCTGTTTTTT
TRBV7-9	TRBJ2-1	NA	TRBD2	14	CASSLGGRAYEQFF	TGTGCCAGCAGCTTAGGTGGGAGGGCCTATGAGCAGTTCTTC
TRBV9	TRBJ2-1	once	TRBD2	21	CASSVVVAGGMVSSPYNEQFF	TGTGCCAGCAGCGTAGTAGTAGCGGGGGGCATGGTTTCAAGTCCCTACAATGAGCAGTTCTTC
TRBV20-1	TRBJ2-5	NA	NA	11	CSARTVGTQYF	TGCAGTGCTAGAACAGTTGGGACCCAGTACTTC
TRBV20-1	TRBJ1-2	NA	NA	9	CSALYGYTF	TGCAGTGCTTTATATGGCTACACCTTC
TRBV19	TRBJ2-2	NA	TRBD2	16	CASSPTSGRGTGELFF	TGTGCCAGTAGTCCCACTAGCGGGAGAGGGACCGGGGAGCTGTTTTTT
TRBV6-1	TRBJ2-7	NA	NA	12	CASSEIADEQYF	TGTGCCAGCAGTGAAATAGCGGACGAGCAGTACTTC
TRBV7-2	TRBJ1-2	once	NA	14	CASSLGPGNYGYTF	TGTGCCAGCAGCTTAGGACCGGGTAACTATGGCTACACCTTC
TRBV7-6	TRBJ2-1	NA	NA	19	CASSLNPFRGHSSYNEQFF	TGTGCCAGCAGCTTAAATCCGTTTAGGGGCCACAGCTCCTACAATGAGCAGTTCTTC
TRBV6-5	TRBJ2-3	NA	TRBD2	14	CASRAGDTTDTQYF	TGTGCCAGCAGGGCGGGGGATACGACAGATACGCAGTATTTT
TRBV6-1	TRBJ2-1	NA	TRBD1	16	CASSDDGGQGVHEQFF	TGTGCCAGCAGTGACGATGGGGGACAGGGGGTCCATGAGCAGTTCTTC
TRBV1	TRBJ2-1	NA	NA	16	CTSSQDGGRAGDEQFF	TGCACCAGCAGCCAAGATGGCGGGAGGGCCGGGGATGAGCAGTTCTTC
TRBV5-1	TRBJ1-2	NA	NA	12	CASSITDYGYTF	TGCGCCAGCAGCATCACAGATTATGGCTACACCTTC
TRBV7-6	TRBJ2-7	NA	NA	12	CASSARVYEQYF	TGTGCCAGCAGCGCCCGAGTATACGAGCAGTACTTC
TRBV6-5	TRBJ1-3	NA	NA	15	CASSYAGITGNTIYF	TGTGCCAGCAGTTACGCAGGGATCACTGGAAACACCATATATTTT
TRBV29-1	TRBJ2-7	NA	TRBD1	14	CSVEIRDRGNEQYF	TGCAGCGTTGAAATTCGGGACAGGGGAAACGAGCAGTACTTC